This T cell receptor (beta chain) was identified during a study of regulatory T cells in long-lasting Graves disease (dated by TCRdb to the early 2020s). In the study overall: Patients with newly diagnosed Graves' disease had been on antithyroid drugs for under 3 months. Persistent Graves' disease patients were compared with newly diagnosed Graves' disease patients by peripheral blood TCR sequencing and RNA sequencing. The study took place in China and was registered as a clinical trial. TCR sequencing covered about 13 persistent and approximately 20 newly diagnosed Graves' disease patients, some 33 samples in total.

The meaning of the sample's time point label: newly diagnosed GD, antithyroid drugs for less than 3 months. RNA was extracted from PBMCs in TRIzol for both TCR sequencing and RNA sequencing. The diagnosis of Graves' disease followed American Thyroid Association guidelines. Patients were recruited from an endocrinology department in Xi'an, China. Each patient gave approximately 8.8 milliliters of peripheral blood, collected in an EDTA anticoagulant tube. PBMCs were isolated by Ficoll Paque Plus density gradient separation without further T cell sorting. RNA quality was checked with an Agilent 2100 Bioanalyzer and agarose gel, and concentration with a NanoDrop 2000. There are a few counts of this clonotype. What this receptor recognizes is not known. Base quality data are lacking; no much larger clone is found one base away. The library came from multiplex PCR. These reads were obtained on an Illumina HiSeq 4000. TCR beta libraries were built with iRepertoire HTBI primers and Arm-PCR amplification of CDR3 regions. Before sequencing, the PCR products underwent gel purification. On the study's bioinformatics: Gene usage analysis of CDR3 amino acid clonotypes relied on the 62 TRBV and 14 TRBJ segments identified across samples. COPE and FqMerger were used to merge the filtered high-quality paired reads into contigs. BLAST was used to align contigs to IMGT TRBV, TRBD and TRBJ reference genes, with CDR3 defined following IMGT. Any clonotype with a frequency above 0.1% was classified as a highly expanded clone. Repertoire diversity was measured by Shannon entropy, and V-J evenness by the Gini coefficient. A clonotype found in more than one individual was treated as public. TCRdb handled the public reads itself, with Q25 trimming in fastp and clone calling in MiXCR, and kept productive beta chains. Each entry is one CDR3 protein sequence, shown with its most common DNA and genes. The V and J calls, along with clone size, are taken from TCRdb and not from the paper's own processing. For this sample the table gives around 400,000 distinct CDR3 sequences, of which 15% were detected only once. The top ten constitute approximately 22% of the sample.

Findings and caveats that apply to the study as a whole: The small sample size was acknowledged by the authors as a limitation that may reduce accuracy. Only peripheral blood was studied, because thyroid tissue, the primary lesion, was inaccessible. A larger number of public clonotypes was shared among persistent patients (around 2,700) than among newly diagnosed patients (about 990). Sequencing and analysis were restricted to the TCR beta chain. Persistent Graves' disease patients showed lower TCR Shannon entropy and fewer highly expanded clones than newly diagnosed patients, suggesting clonal expansion.

This clonotype was obtained from a female donor with Graves disease. The sample in question was peripheral blood mononuclear cells (PBMCs), obtained at new diagnosis, from a patient treated with antithyroid drugs.

The CDR3 region reads CASSSTGGYNEQFF. The bases are TGTGCCAGCAGCTCGACAGGGGGCTACAATGAGCAGTTCTTC. The V and J segments used are TRBV11-2 and TRBJ2-1; TRBD1 lines up with 9 middle nucleotides. Including the terminal cysteine and phenylalanine, the CDR3 comprises 14 residues. Just the 42-base CDR3 DNA is kept, in frame starting at base 1. The germline V gene specifies SGHAT as CDR1 and FQNNGV as CDR2. At the junction V is shortened by 4 bases and J by 3 bases; bases outside the gene matches: 1.